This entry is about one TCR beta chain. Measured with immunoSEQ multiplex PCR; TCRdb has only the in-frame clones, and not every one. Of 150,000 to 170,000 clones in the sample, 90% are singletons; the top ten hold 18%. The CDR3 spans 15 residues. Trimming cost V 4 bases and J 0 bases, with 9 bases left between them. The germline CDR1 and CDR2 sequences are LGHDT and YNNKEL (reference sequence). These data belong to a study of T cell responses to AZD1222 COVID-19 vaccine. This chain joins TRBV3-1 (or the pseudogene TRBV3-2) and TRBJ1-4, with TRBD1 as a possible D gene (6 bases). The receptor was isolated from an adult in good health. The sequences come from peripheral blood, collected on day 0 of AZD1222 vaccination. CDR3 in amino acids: CASSRTAATNEKLFF. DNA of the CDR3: TGTGCCAGCAGCCGGACAGCAGCAACTAATGAAAAACTGTTTTTT.